The next 27 T cell receptor beta chains were all read from a single sample in a study of blood T cell repertoires in COVID-19. Using immunoSEQ multiplex PCR, the repertoire was profiled, and TCRdb retains in-frame clones only, with some absent. Of 110,000 to 150,000 clones in the sample, approximately 80% were seen once. Material: peripheral blood. The receptor set was obtained from a human donor in a cohort sampled during active COVID-19.

CDR3 bases: TGTGCCAGCAGTGAACCCCATTGGACAGGGAAGGTACGTGGCTACACCTTC. The encoded protein is CASSEPHWTGKVRGYTF. The V gene is TRBV25-1, the J gene TRBJ1-2, with 8 bases aligning to TRBD1. The V segment lost 2 bases and the J segment 7 bases; nucleotides outside the gene matches: 15. The CDR3 contains 17 residues. The germline V gene encodes CDR1 MGHDK and CDR2 SYGVNS.

This chain connects TRBV6-5 to TRBJ1-6, with 7 bases lining up with TRBD1. This CDR3 has 14 amino acids. V lost 5 bases to trimming and J lost 9 bases; unmatched junction nucleotides: 7. Germline values: CDR1 MNHEY, CDR2 SVGAGI. CDR3: CASSRQGLLSPLHF. Here the CDR3 DNA reads TGTGCCAGCAGTAGACAGGGTCTTCTTTCACCCCTCCACTTT.

The V gene is TRBV7-9, the J gene TRBJ2-1, with D possibly being TRBD1 (6 bases). Germline assignment: CDR1 SEHNR and CDR2 FQNEAQ (reference sequence). V lost 5 bases and J lost 10, with 24 bases in between. This CDR3 has 16 amino acids. As DNA, the CDR3 is TGTGCCAGCAGCCACCTCCGGGACACGTTTTTGAAGGAGCAGTTCTTC. Protein product: CASSHLRDTFLKEQFF.

This clone has more than one count but fewer than ten. CDR3 DNA: TGTGCCAGCGGGGAGGGGGACAGGGTAGATACGCAGTATTTT. Its translation is CASGEGDRVDTQYF. J is TRBJ2-3 and V is TRBV27; 9 nucleotides agree with TRBD1. Germline CDR1 reads MNHEY; CDR2 reads SMNVEV (reference sequence). Trimming removed 8 bases from V and 5 bases from J; junction bases left unmatched: 8. The CDR3 runs to 14 residues.

The CDR3: CASSLVALRQGLRYEQYF. DNA for the CDR3: TGTGCCAGCAGCTTAGTGGCGCTTCGGCAGGGGTTAAGATACGAGCAGTACTTC. This chain joins TRBV11-2 and TRBJ2-7; D perhaps matches TRBD1 (6 bases). Germline lookup yields CDR1 SGHAT and CDR2 FQNNGV. V lost 1 base, J lost 4 bases, and 23 bases lay in between. The CDR3 runs to 18 residues.

This chain uses TRBV18 with TRBJ2-2; D gene unclear. V was pared by 3 bases and J by 5 bases, with 7 bases between. This CDR3 comprises 13 residues. Germline V lookup: CDR1 KGHSH, CDR2 LQKENI. This CDR3 reads CASSPRATGELFF. The CDR3 nucleotides read TGTGCCAGCTCACCGAGAGCTACCGGGGAGCTGTTTTTT.

This clone was picked up a small number of times. V and J are TRBV29-1 and TRBJ1-1, with D possibly matching TRBD1 (6 bases). The CDR3 is 13 residues long. Germline lookup yields CDR1 SQVTM and CDR2 ANQGSEA. Trimming left V 5 bases short and J 4 bases short, with 14 bases between. DNA for the CDR3: TGCAGCGTTACGACAGGTCTTTCCACTGAAGCTTTCTTT. Amino acid sequence: CSVTTGLSTEAFF.

The chain is built from TRBV9 and TRBJ1-6, with 7 nucleotides matching TRBD1. The CDR3 runs to 15 residues. V trimming: 5 bases; J trimming: 10 bases; junction bases outside the gene matches: 12. Germline CDR1 reads SGDLS; CDR2 reads YYNGEE. The CDR3 DNA follows: TGTGCCAGCAGTCTTACAGGGGACTCAACCTCACCCCTCCACTTT. Translated: CASSLTGDSTSPLHF.

The chain combines TRBV3-1 (or the pseudogene TRBV3-2) with TRBJ2-2; 10 bases map to TRBD2. The ends lost 2 bases at V and 6 bases at J; junction bases unmatched: 0. The CDR3 covers 14 residues. Germline V gene sequence: CDR1 LGHDT, CDR2 YNNKEL (reference sequence). DNA for the CDR3: TGTGCCAGCAGCCAAAGCGGGGGGGCCGGGGAGCTGTTTTTT. This translates into CASSQSGGAGELFF.

This rearrangement joins TRBV7-2 to TRBJ2-1; 8 bases agree with TRBD1. Trimming at V came to 3 bases and at J to 4 bases, leaving 5 bases not matched to a gene. The CDR3 has 15 amino acids. Germline V gives CDR1 SGHTA, CDR2 FQGNSA. CDR3 sequence: CASSLRTGTYNEQFF. CDR3 in DNA: TGTGCCAGCAGCTTGAGGACAGGGACTTACAATGAGCAGTTCTTC. Based on the CDR3 plus reference TRBV7-2 and TRBJ2-1, the full variable domain is GAGVSQSPSNKVTEKGKDVELRCDPISGHTALYWYRQSLGQGLEFLIYFQGNSAPDKSGLPSDRFSAERTGGSVSTLTIQRTQQEDSAVYLCASSLRTGTYNEQFFGPGTRLTVL.

V usage is TRBV10-3 and J usage is TRBJ1-1, with a weak D call TRBD1 (5 bases). Between the trimmed V and J ends, which lost 10 bases and 4 bases, there was a span of 19 bases. Germline V gene sequence: CDR1 ENHRY, CDR2 SYGVKD. The CDR3 runs to 14 residues. The CDR3 DNA reads as TGTGCCACCCATAATCCGGGGGGAGTCACTGAAGCTTTCTTT. Translating gives CATHNPGGVTEAFF.

This clone is a singleton in its sample. The chain is built from TRBV4-2 and TRBJ1-2; 7 positions agree with TRBD1. The V gene's germline CDR1 is LGHNA and CDR2 YNFKEQ. CDR3 length: 14 residues. Trimming took 5 bases from V and 5 from J; bases not matched to a gene: 8. The CDR3 protein is CASSNPGQLYGYTF. For the CDR3, the DNA is TGTGCCAGCAGCAATCCGGGACAGCTATATGGCTACACCTTC.

The CDR3 protein is CASSPADRGSDEQFF. The CDR3 DNA reads TGTGCCAGCAGCCCAGCCGACAGGGGATCAGATGAGCAGTTCTTC. The chain employs TRBV7-9 and TRBJ2-1; TRBD1 agrees at 8 bases. J gave up 8 bases and V 5 bases, and 11 bases lay outside the gene matches. CDR1 and CDR2 (germline): SEHNR, FQNEAQ (reference sequence). This CDR3 spans 15 amino acids.

The CDR3 region is CASSRVGQNYGYTF. DNA for the CDR3: TGTGCCAGCAGCCGCGTCGGACAGAACTATGGCTACACCTTC. V is TRBV5-6 and J is TRBJ1-2; D is perhaps TRBD1 (6 bases). V gave up 4 bases and J gave up 2 bases, with 12 bases separating them. CDR1 SGHDT and CDR2 YYEEEE come from the germline V gene. This CDR3 region has 14 residues.

This chain uses TRBV6-5 with TRBJ1-3; D may be TRBD1 (5 bases). V was pared by 5 bases and J by 2 bases, with 10 bases between. The CDR3 length is 14 residues. Germline values: CDR1 MNHEY, CDR2 SVGAGI. The CDR3 region is CASSQSGTGNTIYF. CDR3 coding DNA: TGTGCCAGCAGTCAATCAGGGACTGGAAACACCATATATTTT.

This chain links TRBV6-2 or TRBV6-3 with TRBJ2-5; 10 bases map to TRBD1. CDR3 size: 15 residues. V dropped 2 bases and J dropped 6; count of bases not matched to a gene: 6. Looked up from germline, CDR1 is MNHEY and CDR2 is SVGEGT. The CDR3 spells CASSYGDRGVKTQYF. CDR3 bases: TGTGCCAGCAGTTACGGGGACAGGGGCGTGAAGACCCAGTACTTC.

Only a few counts were recorded for this clone. V and J are TRBV5-4 and TRBJ2-2; unclear D gene. Trimming pared 2 bases from V and 1 base from J, leaving 6 bases between. CDR1 SGHNT and CDR2 YYREEE come from the germline V gene (reference sequence). The CDR3 length is 14 residues. The CDR3 DNA reads as TGTGCCAGCAGCTTCGAGCTGAACACCGGGGAGCTGTTTTTT. This encodes CASSFELNTGELFF.

CDR3 protein: CASGTEGAQYF. In nucleotides, the CDR3 is TGTGCTAGTGGGACAGAGGGGGCCCAGTACTTC. The chain has TRBV12-5 and TRBJ2-5, with D possibly TRBD1 on 6 matching bases. The CDR3 extends over 11 amino acids. Trimming stripped 6 bases from V and 9 bases from J, with 11 bases between. Germline CDR1 LGHNT, CDR2 FRNRAP.

This sequence joins TRBV5-6 and TRBJ1-2; 7 nucleotides agree with TRBD1. Germline-derived CDR1 and CDR2 are SGHDT and YYEEEE. The CDR3 is 14 residues long. V gave up 4 bases and J gave up 2 bases; unmatched junction bases: 5. DNA for the CDR3: TGTGCCAGCAGCGCCGGGACAGACAACTATGGCTACACCTTC. Translated, it gives CASSAGTDNYGYTF. Full variable domain (missing parts from reference TRBV5-6 and TRBJ1-2): DAGVTQSPTHLIKTRGQQVTLRCSPKSGHDTVSWYQQALGQGPQFIFQYYEEEERQRGNFPDRFSGHQFPNYSSELNVNALLLGDSALYLCASSAGTDNYGYTFGSGTRLTVV.

The CDR3: CASSQYIGQPQHF. Here the CDR3 DNA reads TGTGCCAGCAGTCAATACATTGGCCAGCCCCAGCATTTT. The chain uses TRBV6-2 or TRBV6-3 and TRBJ1-5; D is unclear. There are 13 residues in the CDR3. Germline lookup yields CDR1 MNHEY and CDR2 SVGEGT. V dropped 5 bases and J dropped 7 bases, with 12 bases sitting between them.

The chain recombines TRBV6-4 with TRBJ2-2, with D unresolved. Germline assignment: CDR1 MRHNA and CDR2 SNTAGT. The CDR3 spans 13 residues. The V gene lost 4 bases and the J gene lost 5 bases, with 8 bases spanning the gap. The CDR3 protein is CASSVESTGELFF. As DNA, the CDR3 is TGTGCCAGCAGTGTTGAGAGTACCGGGGAGCTGTTTTTT.

This clone was counted a single time. The CDR3 loop is CASSAGTGVSEQYF. Written as DNA, the CDR3 is TGTGCCAGCAGCGCCGGGACAGGGGTCTCCGAGCAGTACTTC. The V gene is TRBV9, the J gene TRBJ2-7; 10 bases align to TRBD1. After removal of 3 bases from V and 6 bases from J, the junction contained 6 bases not matched to a gene. Per the germline V gene, CDR1 is SGDLS and CDR2 is YYNGEE. CDR3 size: 14 residues.

The chain combines TRBV5-1 with TRBJ1-1; D perhaps matches TRBD1 (5 bases). The germline V gene encodes CDR1 SGHRS and CDR2 YFSETQ. Trimming stripped 3 bases from V and 1 base from J, with 10 bases between. The CDR3 length is 14 residues. The CDR3 sequence: CASSSGLQNTEAFF. In DNA form, the CDR3 reads TGCGCCAGCAGCTCGGGACTCCAGAACACTGAAGCTTTCTTT. Combining the CDR3 with reference TRBV5-1 and TRBJ1-1 gives the whole variable domain KAGVTQTPRYLIKTRGQQVTLSCSPISGHRSVSWYQQTPGQGLQFLFEYFSETQRNKGNFPGRFSGRQFSNSRSEMNVSTLELGDSALYLCASSSGLQNTEAFFGQGTRLTVV.

The rearrangement joins TRBV18 to TRBJ2-2; D gene ambiguous. Between the trimmed V and J ends, which lost 0 bases and 2 bases, there was a span of 10 bases. There are 16 residues in the CDR3. Looked up from germline, CDR1 is KGHSH and CDR2 is LQKENI. The CDR3 reads CASSPPTPTNTGELFF. In DNA, the CDR3 is TGTGCCAGCTCACCACCGACACCTACTAACACCGGGGAGCTGTTTTTT.

This chain joins TRBV7-8 and TRBJ2-4, with 10 bases matching TRBD1. CDR1 is SGHVS, CDR2 FQNEAQ, per germline. The CDR3 totals 15 residues. With V trimmed by 5 bases and J by 6 bases, 7 bases remained unmatched. CDR3 sequence (DNA): TGTGCCAGCAGCCAGGTGGGGGACAGGGGAAACATTCAGTACTTC. Its protein product is CASSQVGDRGNIQYF. Using reference TRBV7-8 and TRBJ2-4 for the parts outside the CDR3, the full variable domain is GAGVSQSPRYKVAKRGQDVALRCDPISGHVSLFWYQQALGQGPEFLTYFQNEAQLDKSGLPSDRFFAERPEGSVSTLKIQRTQQEDSAVYLCASSQVGDRGNIQYFGAGTRLSVL.

This rearrangement joins TRBV6-5 to TRBJ1-1; perhaps TRBD1 as D (5 bases). The ends were cut back, 7 bases at V and 7 bases at J, with 13 bases in the middle. The CDR3 extends over 12 amino acids. Germline loops: CDR1 MNHEY, CDR2 SVGAGI. CDR3 residues: CASTAGGFEAFF. The CDR3 DNA sequence: TGTGCCAGCACCGCCGGGGGGTTTGAAGCTTTCTTT.

The V gene is TRBV29-1, the J gene TRBJ2-7; no reliable D call. Trimming removed 5 bases from V and 2 bases from J, with 10 bases in between. CDR1 SQVTM and CDR2 ANQGSEA come from the germline V gene. This CDR3 comprises 12 residues. The CDR3 nucleotides are TGCAGCGTTACTCTAGGCCCCTACGAGCAGTACTTC. Translation gives CSVTLGPYEQYF.